These 30 T cell receptor beta chains share one sample of origin, sequenced in a study of cytomegalovirus exposure and HLA in healthy donors. PCR primers comprised 60 Vbeta and 13 Jbeta primers. Libraries were prepared by immunoSEQ multiplex PCR; TCRdb keeps only in-frame clonotypes and omits some of them. The top ten hold roughly 1.6% of the sample, which has more than 150,000 clones, 70% to 80% seen once. Sequenced: PBMCs. All receptors come from a man younger than 35 in good health and CMV-seronegative.

The chain recombines TRBV6-5 with TRBJ2-7; maybe TRBD1 (6 bases). Germline V gene lookup returns CDR1 MNHEY and CDR2 SVGAGI. V was shortened by 5 bases and J by 0 bases, with 11 bases between the two germline ends. This CDR3 comprises 14 residues. This CDR3 is CASSTHRDSYEQYF. CDR3 DNA sequence: TGTGCCAGCAGTACCCACAGGGACTCCTACGAGCAGTACTTC.

The chain carries TRBV27 and TRBJ2-7; TRBD2 agrees at 8 bases. The CDR3 runs to 14 residues. The germline CDR1 and CDR2 sequences are MNHEY and SMNVEV (reference sequence). V dropped 6 bases and J dropped 0; count of bases not matched to a gene: 4. The CDR3 DNA is TGTGCCAGCAGACCCAGCGGGAGCTCCTACGAGCAGTACTTC. It translates to CASRPSGSSYEQYF.

The gene calls are TRBV6-1 and TRBJ1-4; 7 bases match TRBD1. Germline trimming cut 6 bases from V and 3 bases from J; bases unmatched to any gene: 4. The CDR3 spans 14 residues. Germline V gives CDR1 MNHNS, CDR2 SASEGT. The CDR3 region is CASRKTGSNEKLFF. As DNA, the CDR3 is TGTGCCAGCAGGAAGACAGGGTCTAATGAAAAACTGTTTTTT.

This clone was recorded a few times. The J gene is TRBJ1-1, the V gene TRBV6-5; D is unresolved. With 5 bases removed from V and 6 bases from J, the gap between germline ends came to 16 bases. The V gene's germline CDR1 is MNHEY and CDR2 SVGAGI. This CDR3 region has 14 residues. CDR3 protein: CASSDAGGSSEAFF. DNA of the CDR3: TGTGCCAGCAGTGACGCCGGAGGGTCTTCTGAAGCTTTCTTT.

The chain carries TRBV5-6 and TRBJ2-3; perhaps TRBD1 as D (6 bases). The CDR3 has 16 residues. The germline gives CDR1 SGHDT, CDR2 YYEEEE. V lost 0 bases to trimming and J lost 4 bases, with 15 bases between them. DNA of the CDR3: TGTGCCAGCAGCTTGGGAGTCCGACAGGCGGCAGATACGCAGTATTTT. Translated, it gives CASSLGVRQAADTQYF.

The chain is built from TRBV28 and TRBJ1-2; 7 nucleotides line up with TRBD1. V lost 7 bases and J lost 4; bases outside the gene matches: 6. Germline CDR1 MDHEN, CDR2 SYDVKM. The CDR3 consists of 13 residues. Written as DNA, the CDR3 is TGTGCCAGCACCGTGGACAGGCTCTATGGCTACACCTTC. It specifies CASTVDRLYGYTF.

The chain has TRBV25-1 and TRBJ2-1; D perhaps matches TRBD2 (6 bases). The germline V gene encodes CDR1 MGHDK and CDR2 SYGVNS. V dropped 6 bases and J dropped 8 bases, with 20 bases sitting between them. CDR3 length: 15 residues. This chain's CDR3 is CASRQDKGRLYEQFF. The CDR3 nucleotides are TGTGCCAGCAGACAAGACAAGGGGAGGTTGTATGAGCAGTTCTTC.

The sample holds a few counts of this clone. V usage is TRBV6-6 and J usage is TRBJ1-2; TRBD1 is a possible D gene (6 bases). The germline CDR1 and CDR2 sequences are MNHNY and SVGAGI (reference sequence). The CDR3 extends over 14 amino acids. V was trimmed by 5 bases and J by 4 bases, leaving 14 bases between them. The CDR3 sequence: CASSPQGTAYGYTF. The CDR3 DNA is TGTGCCAGCAGTCCACAGGGTACGGCCTATGGCTACACCTTC.

There are a few counts of this clone. The J gene is TRBJ2-5, the V gene TRBV12-2; the table's D call, TRBD1, was not checked against the DNA. TRBV12-2 is a pseudogene. This CDR3 region has 15 residues. DNA of the CDR3: TGTGCAAGTCGCTTAGGACAGGAGAACCAAGAGACCCAGTACTTC. It encodes CASRLGQENQETQYF.

The V call is TRBV7-8, the J call TRBJ2-7; weak D call: TRBD2 (5 bases). Between the trimmed V and J ends, which lost 2 bases and 3 bases, there was a span of 17 bases. Germline V gene lookup returns CDR1 SGHVS and CDR2 FQNEAQ. The CDR3 runs to 16 residues. CDR3 in amino acids: CASSLRRIASIYEQYF. For the CDR3, the DNA is TGTGCCAGCAGCTTAAGGAGAATAGCGAGCATCTACGAGCAGTACTTC.

The chain has TRBV28 and TRBJ1-3; TRBD1 matches 7 bases. The CDR3 loop spans 16 amino acids. Per the germline V gene, CDR1 is MDHEN and CDR2 is SYDVKM. CDR3 sequence reads: CATVAAGQVSGNTIYF. The CDR3 DNA is TGTGCGACCGTCGCCGCTGGACAGGTCTCTGGAAACACCATATATTTT.

This chain joins TRBV19 and TRBJ2-2, with D perhaps matching TRBD2 (5 bases). V was shortened by 7 bases and J by 6 bases, with 18 bases between the two germline ends. The CDR3 is made up of 15 amino acids. CDR1 is LNHDA, CDR2 SQIVND, per germline (reference sequence). CDR3 sequence reads: CASMDRGLFPGELFF. The CDR3 DNA is TGTGCCAGTATGGACCGCGGGCTTTTCCCCGGGGAGCTGTTTTTT.

The chain joins TRBV18 to TRBJ1-5, with D unclear. The ends were cut back, 3 bases at V and 0 bases at J, with 12 bases in the middle. CDR1 is KGHSH, CDR2 LQKENI, per germline. The CDR3 runs to 16 residues. The CDR3 DNA is TGTGCCAGCTCACCCAACGCGGGCTATAGCAATCAGCCCCAGCATTTT. Its translation is CASSPNAGYSNQPQHF.

V is TRBV27 and J is TRBJ2-7; TRBD2 matches at 12 bases. Per germline, CDR1 MNHEY and CDR2 SMNVEV (reference sequence). The CDR3 is 16 amino acids. Trimming at V came to 6 bases and at J to 2 bases, leaving 8 bases not matched to a gene. The CDR3 reads CASSPLLAGGPYEQYF. For the CDR3, the DNA is TGTGCCAGCAGCCCCCTTCTAGCGGGAGGGCCCTACGAGCAGTACTTC.

The chain is built from TRBV30 and TRBJ1-2, with 7 bases matching TRBD1. V gave up 3 bases and J gave up 4 bases; unmatched junction bases: 5. Germline-derived CDR1 and CDR2 are GTSNPN and SVGIG (reference sequence). The CDR3 extends over 13 amino acids. The CDR3 bases are TGTGCCTGGAGGGTGACAGGGCTCTATGGCTACACCTTC. As protein: CAWRVTGLYGYTF.

Only one count was recorded for this clone. DNA of the CDR3: TGTGCCACCTTTACGGGACAGGACAATCAGCCCCAGCATTTT. Protein sequence: CATFTGQDNQPQHF. The rearrangement uses TRBV10-3 and TRBJ1-5; 8 bases are a match to TRBD1. V shed 10 bases, J shed 3 bases, and the junction held 8 bases outside the gene matches. The CDR3 spans 14 residues. Germline lookup yields CDR1 ENHRY and CDR2 SYGVKD.

Only a few counts were recorded for this clone. The chain joins TRBV7-6 to TRBJ1-4; D remains ambiguous. Germline CDR1 and CDR2: SGHVS and FNYEAQ. Between the trimmed V and J ends, which lost 2 bases and 3 bases, there was a span of 16 bases. The CDR3 contains 17 residues. The CDR3 here is CASSLIPLTVANEKLFF. In DNA form, the CDR3 reads TGTGCCAGCAGCTTAATTCCTCTAACTGTGGCTAATGAAAAACTGTTTTTT.

This clone was picked up one time. The rearrangement uses TRBV6-4 and TRBJ2-1; possibly TRBD2 for D (8 bases). Germline CDR1 and CDR2: MRHNA and SNTAGT. The CDR3 runs 15 residues. The germline V and J ends were trimmed by 6 bases and 6 bases, with 18 bases remaining between them. The CDR3 here is CASRNRGLVINEQFF. The CDR3 nucleotides are TGTGCCAGCAGGAACAGGGGACTAGTCATCAATGAGCAGTTCTTC.

The rearrangement uses TRBV19 and TRBJ1-6; the D is unclear. The CDR3 runs 14 residues. Germline CDR1 reads LNHDA; CDR2 reads SQIVND (reference sequence). With 3 bases removed from V and 7 bases from J, the gap between germline ends came to 10 bases. CDR3 protein: CASSMEEVNSPLHF. The CDR3 DNA follows: TGTGCCAGTAGTATGGAGGAAGTCAATTCACCCCTCCACTTT. Using reference TRBV19 and TRBJ1-6 for the parts outside the CDR3, the full variable domain is DGGITQSPKYLFRKEGQNVTLSCEQNLNHDAMYWYRQDPGQGLRLIYYSQIVNDFQKGDIAEGYSVSREKKESFPLTVTSAQKNPTAFYLCASSMEEVNSPLHFGNGTRLTVT.

Concerning this clone itself: The same CDR3 can be traced to other DNA sequences in this sample. The chain is built from TRBV28 and TRBJ2-7, with D unresolved. Germline-derived CDR1 and CDR2 are MDHEN and SYDVKM. Trimming cost V 7 bases and J 2 bases, with 6 bases left between them. This CDR3 is built from 11 residues. CDR3 amino acids: CASTSAYEQYF. CDR3 nucleotides: TGTGCCAGCACCAGTGCCTACGAGCAGTACTTC.

V is TRBV7-8 and J is TRBJ2-7; a weak D match, TRBD1 (6 bases). V was trimmed by 4 bases and J by 6 bases, leaving 10 bases between them. The CDR3 has 12 amino acids. CDR1 is SGHVS and CDR2 is FQNEAQ in the germline V gene. The CDR3 DNA follows: TGTGCCAGCAGCTCGACAGGTGTCGAGCAGTACTTC. It yields the protein CASSSTGVEQYF. Together with reference TRBV7-8 and TRBJ2-7, the CDR3 gives the full variable domain: GAGVSQSPRYKVAKRGQDVALRCDPISGHVSLFWYQQALGQGPEFLTYFQNEAQLDKSGLPSDRFFAERPEGSVSTLKIQRTQQEDSAVYLCASSSTGVEQYFGPGTRLTVT.

In regard to this clone: The identical CDR3 is also encoded by other nucleotide sequences in the sample. CDR3 coding DNA: TGTGCCAGTAGGGGGACAGGGAGGGAGACCCAGTACTTC. It specifies CASRGTGRETQYF. This chain uses TRBV28 with TRBJ2-5; 9 bases align to TRBD1. Germline values: CDR1 MDHEN, CDR2 SYDVKM. This CDR3 is built from 13 residues. J was trimmed by 5 bases and V by 9 bases; bases with no gene match: 7.

In its sample, this clone was seen a few times. The CDR3 reads CASSPRQGLHTGELFF. CDR3 coding DNA: TGCGCCAGCAGCCCACGACAGGGGTTACACACCGGGGAGCTGTTTTTT. The chain recombines TRBV10-2 with TRBJ2-2; 8 bases agree with TRBD1. CDR3 length: 16 amino acids. Germline CDR1 is WSHSY and CDR2 is SAAADI. The ends lost 6 bases at V and 3 bases at J; junction bases unmatched: 9.

The rearrangement joins TRBV19 to TRBJ1-2; D is ambiguous. Trimming took off 6 bases at V and 0 bases at J, with 5 bases between the two ends. The length of the CDR3 is 12 residues. CDR1 and CDR2 (germline): LNHDA, SQIVND (reference sequence). The CDR3 nucleotides are TGTGCCAGTAGCCTAACTAACTATGGCTACACCTTC. Protein: CASSLTNYGYTF.

The table lists this clone with a few counts. The chain joins TRBV25-1 to TRBJ1-3; D is uncertain. The germline V gene encodes CDR1 MGHDK and CDR2 SYGVNS. V gave up 3 bases and J gave up 4 bases, with 13 bases separating them. This CDR3 comprises 15 residues. The CDR3 loop reads CASSDYRTQGNTIYF. The CDR3 DNA follows: TGTGCCAGCAGTGATTATCGTACTCAAGGAAACACCATATATTTT.

The rearrangement joins TRBV7-3 to TRBJ2-2; D is unclear. CDR1 is SGHTA, CDR2 FQGTGA, per germline. The CDR3 runs 13 residues. Trimming shortened V by 2 bases and J by 8 bases, and 9 bases separated the two germline ends. The CDR3 DNA follows: TGTGCCAGCAGCTTATTCCAGAATGGGGAGCTGTTTTTT. This translates into CASSLFQNGELFF.

The rearrangement uses TRBV28 and TRBJ1-4, with a possible D match to TRBD1 (6 bases). This CDR3 contains 12 residues. CDR1 is MDHEN, CDR2 SYDVKM, per germline. CDR3 sequence (DNA): TGTGCGTACCAAGGGGGTAATGAAAAACTGTTTTTT. This gives the protein CAYQGGNEKLFF.

V and J are TRBV5-4 and TRBJ2-3; 10 bases match TRBD2. CDR3 size: 16 residues. Unmatched junction bases numbered 4, after V lost 3 bases and J lost 0 bases. CDR1 SGHNT and CDR2 YYREEE come from the germline V gene (reference sequence). This CDR3 reads CASSSLAGGSTDTQYF. The CDR3 nucleotides are TGTGCCAGCAGCTCCTTAGCGGGAGGTAGCACAGATACGCAGTATTTT.

This clone was seen more than once but under ten times. V and J are TRBV5-5 and TRBJ2-7, with D tentatively TRBD1 (6 bases). Germline CDR1 and CDR2: SGHKS and YYEKEE (reference sequence). The V end lost 2 bases, the J end lost 3 bases, and 21 bases lay between the germline ends. The CDR3 consists of 17 residues. The CDR3 DNA reads TGTGCCAGCAGCTTCTTGACAGGCCAAATGGTCGGCTACGAGCAGTACTTC. It encodes CASSFLTGQMVGYEQYF.

The chain uses TRBV4-1 and TRBJ2-2; 7 nucleotides align to TRBD1. Germline V gives CDR1 MGHRA, CDR2 YSYEKL. Trimming cost V 0 bases and J 2 bases; bases outside gene matches: 6. CDR3 size: 17 residues. CDR3 sequence reads: CASSQDRYRGNTGELFF. The DNA of the CDR3 is TGCGCCAGCAGCCAAGATAGGTACAGGGGCAACACCGGGGAGCTGTTTTTT.